This entry describes one TCR beta chain. The data derive from a study of blood T cell repertoires in COVID-19. The overall study: Acute-phase and convalescent COVID-19 samples originated in the United States, Italy and Spain.

Germline lookup yields CDR1 SGHVS and CDR2 FNYEAQ. This CDR3 is built from 14 residues. Trimming took 3 bases from V and 6 from J, leaving 14 bases between them. Some clones are missing from TCRdb's copy, which holds only in-frame ones; the method was immunoSEQ multiplex PCR. The table includes more than 90,000 clones, about nine tenths detected once. Sequencing was performed on peripheral blood. This TCR was recovered from a human donor in a cohort sampled during active COVID-19. The chain has TRBV7-6 and TRBJ2-5; D is perhaps TRBD2 (6 bases). CDR3 protein: CASSLGGPEKTQYF. CDR3 DNA: TGTGCCAGCAGCTTGGGGGGTCCCGAAAAGACCCAGTACTTC. Full variable domain (remainder filled in from reference TRBV7-6 and TRBJ2-5): GAGVSQSPRYKVTKRGQDVALRCDPISGHVSLYWYRQALGQGPEFLTYFNYEAQQDKSGLPNDRFSAERPEGSISTLTIQRTEQRDSAMYRCASSLGGPEKTQYFGPGTRLLVL.